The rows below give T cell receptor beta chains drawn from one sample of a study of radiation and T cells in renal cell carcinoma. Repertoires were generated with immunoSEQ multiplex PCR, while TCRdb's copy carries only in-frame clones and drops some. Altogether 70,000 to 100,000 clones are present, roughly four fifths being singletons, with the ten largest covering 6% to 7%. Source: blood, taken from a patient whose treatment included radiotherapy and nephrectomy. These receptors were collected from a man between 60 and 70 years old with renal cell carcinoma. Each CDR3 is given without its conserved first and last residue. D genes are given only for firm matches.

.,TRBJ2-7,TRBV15,ATRGDNYEQY
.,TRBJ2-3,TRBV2,ASTGSSTDTQY
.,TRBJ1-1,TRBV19,ASRGAAGFNTEAF
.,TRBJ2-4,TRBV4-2,ASSQTLGPQNIQY
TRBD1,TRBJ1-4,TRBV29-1,SVGGTGGEKLF
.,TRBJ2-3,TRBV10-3,AIRGGRGTDTQY
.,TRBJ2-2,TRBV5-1,ASSLATGELF
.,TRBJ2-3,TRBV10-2,ASTGGRGLTDTQY
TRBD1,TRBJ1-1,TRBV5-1,ASSLGTGGDENTEAF
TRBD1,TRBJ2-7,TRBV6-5,ASRPGRGQGHEQY
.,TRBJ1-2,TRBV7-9,ASSRGQNYGYT
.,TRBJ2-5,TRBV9,ASSVRGTKETQY
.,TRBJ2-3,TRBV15,ATSRVTDGGADTQY
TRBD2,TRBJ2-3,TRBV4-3,ASSQLAGGADTQY
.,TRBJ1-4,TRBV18,ASSLSGDEKLF
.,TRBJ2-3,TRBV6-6,ASSYDGTDTQY
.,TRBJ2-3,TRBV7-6,ASSLDGRRDGADTQY
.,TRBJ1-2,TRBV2,ASSDSHNYGYT
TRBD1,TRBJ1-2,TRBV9,ASSVGAGQNYGYT
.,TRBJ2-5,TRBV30,AWSRGSGSKTQY